Below are 2 T cell receptor beta chains sequenced from a single sample in a study of T cell responses to AZD1222 COVID-19 vaccine. Profiled with immunoSEQ multiplex PCR; TCRdb holds only in-frame clones, not every one. The table has around 80,000 clones, roughly 90% seen once. The sample was peripheral blood, taken 28 days after the second AZD1222 dose. The receptors derive from an adult who received the AZD1222 COVID-19 vaccine.

DNA for the CDR3: TGTGCCAGCAATCAACTGAACACTGAAGCTTTCTTT. Its translation: CASNQLNTEAFF. The V and J genes are TRBV28 and TRBJ1-1, with unresolved D. CDR3 length equals 12 residues. CDR1 and CDR2 from the germline V gene are MDHEN and SYDVKM. Trimming pared 7 bases from V and 0 bases from J, leaving 6 bases between.

The V and J genes are TRBV6-2 or TRBV6-3 and TRBJ1-5, with D possibly matching TRBD1 (5 bases). This CDR3 has 12 residues. Germline V gives CDR1 MNHEY, CDR2 SVGEGT. The germline V and J ends were trimmed by 4 bases and 9 bases, with 10 bases remaining between them. The CDR3 nucleotides read TGTGCCAGCAGTTTTGGACAACGGCCCCAGCATTTT. Translating it yields CASSFGQRPQHF.